Listed below are T cell receptor beta chains from one sample, sequenced in a study of ipilimumab plus nivolumab after autologous stem cell transplantation. TCRdb keeps only in-frame clones here, not all; method: immunoSEQ multiplex PCR. The profile shows approximately 15,000 clones, approximately 80% of them singletons. Material: PBMCs, obtained in a trial of ipilimumab plus nivolumab as post-transplant consolidation. The receptors were sampled from a male donor with diffuse large B-cell lymphoma. Each CDR3 is given with its conserved first and last residue. A D gene is named only where the DNA matches it firmly. Part of the rows lack a size; the others show once, few, many or a class for expanded clones.

TRBJ1-5 TRBV6-5 NA NA CASGRGARGDQPQHF TGTGCCAGCGGGCGGGGGGCTCGGGGGGATCAGCCCCAGCATTTT
TRBJ1-6 TRBV7-9 few NA CASSNVDSPLHF TGTGCCAGCAGCAATGTGGATTCACCCCTCCACTTT
TRBJ1-2 TRBV5-4 NA NA CASSFRGNYGYTF TGTGCCAGCAGCTTTCGGGGAAACTATGGCTACACCTTC
TRBJ1-4 TRBV30 NA TRBD1 CAWSRDRGRIEKLFF TGTGCCTGGAGCCGGGACAGGGGGCGCATTGAAAAACTGTTTTTT
TRBJ2-3 TRBV9 NA NA CASSVAPRGGGTDTQYF TGTGCCAGCAGCGTAGCTCCCAGGGGAGGGGGCACAGATACGCAGTATTTT
TRBJ1-1 TRBV7-2 NA NA CASSLAFSSQAFF TGTGCCAGCAGCTTAGCATTTAGCTCTCAAGCTTTCTTT
TRBJ2-7 TRBV5-7 NA NA CASSLGGDGYEQYF TGTGCCAGCAGCTTGGGGGGGGATGGTTACGAGCAGTACTTC
TRBJ1-1 TRBV2 few NA CASNPDRNTEAFF TGTGCCAGCAACCCAGACAGGAACACTGAAGCTTTCTTT
TRBJ1-5 TRBV29-1 NA NA CSVRDGYQPQHF TGCAGCGTTAGGGACGGCTATCAGCCCCAGCATTTT
TRBJ2-5 TRBV7-2 NA NA CASSLIETQYF TGTGCCAGCAGCTTGATAGAGACCCAGTACTTC
TRBJ1-2 TRBV6-8 once TRBD1 CASSRQGHGYTF TGTGCCAGCAGCAGACAGGGGCATGGCTACACCTTC
TRBJ1-6 TRBV6-1 NA NA CASRGLSYNSPLHF TGTGCCAGCAGGGGACTGAGCTATAATTCACCCCTCCACTTT
TRBJ2-7 TRBV27 NA TRBD1 CASSRDRVGYEQYF TGTGCCAGCAGTCGGGACAGGGTGGGTTACGAGCAGTACTTC
TRBJ2-3 TRBV23-1 NA NA CASSQSSPDCTDTQYF TGCGCCAGCAGTCAATCTTCCCCAGACTGCACAGATACGCAGTATTTT
TRBJ2-3 TRBV7-6 NA TRBD2 CASSLGGGSSTDTQYF TGTGCCAGCAGCTTAGGGGGGGGTAGTAGCACAGATACGCAGTATTTT
TRBJ2-3 TRBV30 NA NA CAWGVADTQYF TGTGCCTGGGGGGTGGCAGATACGCAGTATTTT
TRBJ2-1 TRBV5-4 NA NA CASSFLTENEQFF TGTGCCAGCAGCTTTCTTACCGAGAATGAGCAGTTCTTC
TRBJ1-4 TRBV6-1 NA NA CASRFGTTNEKLFF TGTGCCAGCAGGTTTGGAACAACTAATGAAAAACTGTTTTTT
TRBJ2-3 TRBV7-8 NA NA CASSLGGPGTDTQYF TGTGCCAGCAGCTTAGGAGGTCCGGGCACAGATACGCAGTATTTT
TRBJ1-2 TRBV2 NA TRBD1 CASRGDRDYGYTF TGTGCCAGCAGAGGGGACAGGGACTATGGCTACACCTTC
TRBJ2-6 TRBV18 NA NA CASSPLEANVLTF TGTGCCAGCTCACCACTGGAGGCCAACGTCCTGACTTTC
TRBJ2-5 TRBV25-1 NA NA CASSESAAQETQYF TGTGCCAGCAGTGAATCGGCAGCCCAAGAGACCCAGTACTTC
TRBJ2-7 TRBV6-1 NA NA CASRLLTEQYF TGTGCCAGCAGGCTACTTACGGAGCAGTACTTC
TRBJ2-1 TRBV4-1 once NA CASSQALSGVGRGAQFF TGCGCCAGCAGCCAAGCTTTGTCCGGGGTAGGTAGAGGAGCCCAGTTCTTC